This entry lists 21 T cell receptor beta chains sequenced from one sample in a study of cytomegalovirus exposure and HLA in healthy donors. This PCR relied on a set of 60 Vbeta primers and 13 Jbeta primers. Assay: immunoSEQ multiplex PCR; the TCRdb copy retains only in-frame clones and omits some. The sample has 100,000 or so clones, roughly 85% seen once. The sequenced material came from PBMCs. These receptors all stem from a woman aged 40 to 50 in good health and CMV-seronegative.

Only one count was recorded for this clone. The chain uses TRBV29-1 and TRBJ2-5, with D maybe TRBD1 (6 bases). Germline V gene sequence: CDR1 SQVTM, CDR2 ANQGSEA. V was clipped by 4 bases and J by 4 bases, with 16 bases between them. The CDR3 loop spans 14 amino acids. The CDR3 region has the DNA TGCAGCGTTGGTGGAAAGGGGGTAAGAGAGACCCAGTACTTC. It translates to CSVGGKGVRETQYF.

The rearrangement uses TRBV28 and TRBJ2-3, with TRBD2 matching 10 bases. Looked up from germline, CDR1 is MDHEN and CDR2 is SYDVKM. V shed 1 base and J 6 bases; nucleotides not matched to a gene: 13. The CDR3 loop spans 18 amino acids. CDR3 loop: CASSLSYSGRRRDDTQYF. CDR3 in DNA: TGTGCCAGCAGTTTATCCTATAGCGGGAGGCGGAGGGATGATACGCAGTATTTT.

This clone was observed a few times. The chain links TRBV19 to TRBJ1-5; D is unresolved. V lost 1 base and J 3 bases, leaving 7 bases between the germline ends. There are 14 residues in the CDR3. CDR1 LNHDA and CDR2 SQIVND come from the germline V gene (reference sequence). The CDR3 coding sequence is TGTGCCAGTAGTATAGCTCCCTTCAATCAGCCCCAGCATTTT. This codes for CASSIAPFNQPQHF.

The chain uses TRBV11-2 and TRBJ2-2; TRBD1 matches 8 bases. CDR1 and CDR2 from the germline V gene are SGHAT and FQNNGV. J gave up 4 bases and V 3 bases, and 4 bases lay outside the gene matches. The length of the CDR3 is 15 residues. The CDR3 here is CASSFQGAGTGELFF. CDR3 DNA sequence: TGTGCCAGCAGCTTCCAGGGGGCGGGCACCGGGGAGCTGTTTTTT.

J is TRBJ2-3 and V is TRBV11-3; D unclear. The ends were cut back, 5 bases at V and 8 bases at J, with 20 bases in the middle. The CDR3 is made up of 15 amino acids. The germline V gene has CDR1 SGHNT and CDR2 YENEEA. This chain's CDR3 is CASSPPGAAAGTQYF. The CDR3 region has the DNA TGTGCCAGCAGCCCCCCAGGTGCAGCCGCAGGTACGCAGTATTTT. The variable domain in full, completed from reference TRBV11-3 and TRBJ2-3, reads EAGVVQSPRYKIIEKKQPVAFWCNPISGHNTLYWYLQNLGQGPELLIRYENEEAVDDSQLPKDRFSAERLKGVDSTLKIQPAELGDSAVYLCASSPPGAAAGTQYFGPGTRLTVL.

V is TRBV7-2 and J is TRBJ2-3; 8 bases are shared with TRBD1. Germline V CDR1 and CDR2: SGHTA, FQGNSA. This CDR3 contains 15 residues. The J segment lost 1 base and the V segment lost 4 bases, leaving 4 bases of the junction unmatched. Written as DNA, the CDR3 is TGTGCCAGCAGCTCGGACAGGGATGGCACAGATACGCAGTATTTT. Amino acid sequence: CASSSDRDGTDTQYF.

A single count supports this clone. This rearrangement joins TRBV11-3 to TRBJ2-1; 7 nucleotides line up with TRBD2. Germline-derived CDR1 and CDR2 are SGHNT and YENEEA. With 5 bases clipped from V and 4 bases from J, the junction kept 14 bases outside the gene matches. The CDR3 is 17 amino acids. In nucleotides, the CDR3 is TGTGCCAGCAGCCCCCAAATGGGGGAGGGCAAATACAATGAGCAGTTCTTC. Translated, it gives CASSPQMGEGKYNEQFF.

As DNA, the CDR3 is TGTGCCAGCAGCTTCAGAGGGCCATACGAGCAGTACTTC. It yields the protein CASSFRGPYEQYF. The genes are TRBV5-6 and TRBJ2-7, with a weak D call TRBD2 (5 bases). The ends were cut back, 2 bases at V and 4 bases at J, with 10 bases in the middle. CDR1 is SGHDT, CDR2 YYEEEE, per germline. The CDR3 spans 13 residues.

CDR3 amino acids: CASSYSHHDFYEQYF. The DNA of the CDR3 is TGTGCCAGCAGTTACTCCCATCATGACTTTTACGAGCAGTACTTC. The chain recombines TRBV6-5 with TRBJ2-7; no clear D. V was clipped by 0 bases and J by 4 bases, with 13 bases between them. The CDR3 spans 15 residues. Germline V CDR1 and CDR2: MNHEY, SVGAGI.

CDR3: CASRGRDRSNQPQHF. The CDR3 coding sequence is TGTGCCAGCAGGGGCAGAGACCGAAGCAATCAGCCCCAGCATTTT. The V gene is TRBV2, the J gene TRBJ1-5; no reliable D call. The V end lost 6 bases, the J end lost 1 base, and 13 bases lay between the germline ends. CDR3 length: 15 amino acids. Germline V lookup: CDR1 SNHLY, CDR2 FYNNEI. Based on the CDR3 plus reference TRBV2 and TRBJ1-5, the full variable domain is EPEVTQTPSHQVTQMGQEVILRCVPISNHLYFYWYRQILGQKVEFLVSFYNNEISEKSEIFDDQFSVERPDGSNFTLKIRSTKLEDSAMYFCASRGRDRSNQPQHFGDGTRLSIL.

The J gene is TRBJ2-3, the V gene TRBV29-1, with 7 positions matching TRBD1. Unmatched junction bases numbered 8, after V lost 3 bases and J lost 5 bases. The CDR3 is made up of 14 amino acids. Germline CDR1 reads SQVTM; CDR2 reads ANQGSEA. The CDR3 DNA sequence: TGCAGCGTTGAGGGACAGCTACAGGGAGATACGCAGTATTTT. As protein: CSVEGQLQGDTQYF.

Of note for this clone: Other DNA sequences from this sample encode an identical CDR3 as well. This chain connects TRBV6-5 to TRBJ2-7; D might be TRBD1 (6 bases). The CDR3 has 13 residues. Germline V lookup: CDR1 MNHEY, CDR2 SVGAGI. Trimming shortened V by 7 bases and J by 2 bases, and 12 bases separated the two germline ends. CDR3 DNA: TGTGCCAGCAAAAGTAACAGGGCCTACGAGCAGTACTTC. Translation: CASKSNRAYEQYF.

J is TRBJ2-5 and V is TRBV7-2, with 11 nucleotides matching TRBD2. Losses at the gene ends were 4 bases for V and 1 base for J; bases not matched to a gene: 8. CDR1 is SGHTA, CDR2 FQGNSA, per germline. There are 17 residues in the CDR3. The CDR3 is CASSSQTSGDTQETQYF. The CDR3 bases are TGTGCCAGCAGCTCGCAGACTAGCGGGGACACCCAAGAGACCCAGTACTTC.

CDR3 sequence: CASSRDKDRGYGYTF. CDR3 sequence (DNA): TGTGCCAGCAGTCGAGATAAGGACAGGGGCTATGGCTACACCTTC. The chain couples TRBV6-5 to TRBJ1-2; TRBD1 matches at 9 bases. Germline assignment: CDR1 MNHEY and CDR2 SVGAGI. Trimming cost V 5 bases and J 4 bases; bases outside gene matches: 8. There are 15 residues in the CDR3.

The rearrangement links TRBV30 to TRBJ2-5; a weak D match, TRBD1 (6 bases). Deletions cut 2 bases from V and 5 bases from J, with 12 bases between. This CDR3 region has 13 residues. Germline CDR1 and CDR2: GTSNPN and SVGIG (reference sequence). The CDR3 nucleotides are TGTGCCTGGAGTCTAAAGGGGGAGGAGACCCAGTACTTC. The encoded protein is CAWSLKGEETQYF.

J is TRBJ2-7 and V is TRBV25-1; D unresolved. CDR1 MGHDK and CDR2 SYGVNS come from the germline V gene. The V end was cut by 5 bases, the J end by 2 bases, with 13 bases between. This CDR3 is 14 amino acids long. CDR3 residues: CASSRSGTTYEQYF. CDR3 in DNA: TGTGCCAGCAGTCGGTCCGGTACTACCTACGAGCAGTACTTC.

DNA of the CDR3: TGTGCCAGCAGCCCCCGGACAGAGCTAGAGACCCAGTACTTC. This sequence encodes CASSPRTELETQYF. The chain combines TRBV7-2 with TRBJ2-5, with a weak D call TRBD1 (6 bases). The CDR3 sequence is 14 residues long. In germline, CDR1 is SGHTA, CDR2 FQGNSA. Trimming shortened V by 5 bases and J by 4 bases, and 14 bases separated the two germline ends.

The CDR3 DNA reads TGTGCCAGCAGCGTCCCCGACACGAACACCGGGGAGCTGTTTTTT. This encodes CASSVPDTNTGELFF. The chain links TRBV9 to TRBJ2-2, with D unclear. The CDR3 totals 15 residues. Trimming removed 2 bases from V and 0 bases from J, with 8 bases in between. Germline V CDR1 and CDR2: SGDLS, YYNGEE.

The gene calls are TRBV7-9 and TRBJ1-2, with a weak D call TRBD1 (6 bases). The CDR3 consists of 13 residues. V was pared by 4 bases and J by 8 bases, with 14 bases between. Germline loops: CDR1 SEHNR, CDR2 FQNEAQ (reference sequence). DNA for the CDR3: TGTGCCAGCAGCTCAGGGGTGATAGACGGCTACACCTTC. Translating it yields CASSSGVIDGYTF. The complete variable domain, with remaining parts taken from reference TRBV7-9 and TRBJ1-2, reads DTGVSQNPRHKITKRGQNVTFRCDPISEHNRLYWYRQTLGQGPEFLTYFQNEAQLEKSRLLSDRFSAERPKGSFSTLEIQRTEQGDSAMYLCASSSGVIDGYTFGSGTRLTVV.

For the CDR3, the DNA is TGTGCCAGCAGCTTAGCAGGACAGGGGGCCTACGAGCAGTACTTC. This codes for CASSLAGQGAYEQYF. The rearrangement joins TRBV7-2 to TRBJ2-7, with 10 bases fitting TRBD1. CDR3 length equals 15 residues. V gave up 0 bases and J gave up 2 bases; unmatched junction bases: 1. Germline V gene lookup returns CDR1 SGHTA and CDR2 FQGNSA.

The chain uses TRBV30 and TRBJ1-1, with unresolved D. The CDR3 is 11 residues long. Germline-derived CDR1 and CDR2 are GTSNPN and SVGIG (reference sequence). V was pared by 4 bases and J by 0 bases, with 3 bases between. The CDR3 loop reads CAWNMNTEAFF. Written as DNA, the CDR3 is TGTGCCTGGAACATGAACACTGAAGCTTTCTTT. Together with reference TRBV30 and TRBJ1-1, the CDR3 gives the full variable domain: SQTIHQWPATLVQPVGSPLSLECTVEGTSNPNLYWYRQAAGRGLQLLFYSVGIGQISSEVPQNLSASRPQDRQFILSSKKLLLSDSGFYLCAWNMNTEAFFGQGTRLTVV.